A single sample gave rise to the 18 T cell receptor beta chains below, sequenced in a study of shared clonotypes between healthy human individuals. Sequencing was performed with immunoSEQ multiplex PCR; in TCRdb, only in-frame clones are kept and a portion is missing. This sample has 2 million to 2.5 million clones, with almost 96% found just once. The specimen was naive CD4+ T cells sorted from blood. Subset in this sample: CD45RA+ positively selected. These receptors originate from a young man in good health.

The CDR3 spells CASRPPGQGTGNTIYF. CDR3 nucleotides: TGTGCCAGCAGGCCTCCGGGACAGGGAACTGGAAACACCATATATTTT. The chain uses TRBV27 and TRBJ1-3; 9 positions match TRBD1. The CDR3 has 16 amino acids. After removal of 6 bases from V and 2 bases from J, the junction contained 8 bases not matched to a gene. Germline CDR1 MNHEY, CDR2 SMNVEV (reference sequence).

The J gene is TRBJ1-2, the V gene TRBV6-5, with 7 nucleotides matching TRBD1. Trimming at V came to 0 bases and at J to 7 bases, leaving 8 bases not matched to a gene. Germline values: CDR1 MNHEY, CDR2 SVGAGI. The CDR3 is 15 amino acids. CDR3 DNA sequence: TGTGCCAGCAGTTACTCGACCCAGGGGGGGCTTGGCTACACCTTC. Translation: CASSYSTQGGLGYTF.

The rearrangement links TRBV30 to TRBJ2-7, with 8 bases fitting TRBD1. Germline assignment: CDR1 GTSNPN and CDR2 SVGIG (reference sequence). J was trimmed by 2 bases and V by 3 bases; bases with no gene match: 3. The CDR3 contains 13 residues. CDR3 protein: CAWRETGAYEQYF. The CDR3 DNA is TGTGCCTGGAGGGAGACAGGGGCCTACGAGCAGTACTTC.

This chain's CDR3 is CASSMGGGATEAFF. In DNA form, the CDR3 reads TGCGCCAGCTCTATGGGGGGGGGAGCCACTGAAGCTTTCTTT. V gene TRBV10-2 combines with J gene TRBJ1-1, with D possibly matching TRBD1 (5 bases). The CDR3 contains 14 residues. Trimming removed 8 bases from V and 4 bases from J, with 17 bases in between. Per germline, CDR1 WSHSY and CDR2 SAAADI.

V and J are TRBV2 and TRBJ2-5; 8 bases are shared with TRBD1. The length of the CDR3 is 16 residues. Trimming took 4 bases from V and 5 from J; bases not matched to a gene: 12. Germline values: CDR1 SNHLY, CDR2 FYNNEI. The CDR3, as DNA: TGTGCCAGCAGTGGAGGAGGACAGGGAGGCTATGAGACCCAGTACTTC. Encoded protein: CASSGGGQGGYETQYF.

The rearrangement uses TRBV28 and TRBJ1-4; perhaps TRBD1 as D (6 bases). This CDR3 is 12 amino acids long. Trimming stripped 5 bases from V and 8 bases from J, with 9 bases between. Germline loops: CDR1 MDHEN, CDR2 SYDVKM. CDR3 DNA: TGTGCCAGCAGTCGGCAGGGGGAAAAACTGTTTTTT. It yields the protein CASSRQGEKLFF.

CDR3 in DNA: TGTGCCAGCAGCTTAGCCCCGACAGGCCCCCATCAGCCCCAGCATTTT. This translates into CASSLAPTGPHQPQHF. The V call is TRBV7-8, the J call TRBJ1-5, with D possibly matching TRBD1 (6 bases). Germline CDR1 reads SGHVS; CDR2 reads FQNEAQ. V was trimmed by 0 bases and J by 5 bases, leaving 14 bases between them. The CDR3 spans 16 residues.

The J gene is TRBJ1-6, the V gene TRBV19; D may be TRBD1 (5 bases). The germline CDR1 and CDR2 sequences are LNHDA and SQIVND (reference sequence). V dropped 2 bases and J dropped 9 bases, with 14 bases sitting between them. The CDR3 is 15 amino acids. DNA for the CDR3: TGTGCCAGTAGTATACCGGGACCTCCTATTTCACCCCTCCACTTT. This encodes CASSIPGPPISPLHF. The full variable domain, its missing parts supplied by reference TRBV19 and TRBJ1-6, is DGGITQSPKYLFRKEGQNVTLSCEQNLNHDAMYWYRQDPGQGLRLIYYSQIVNDFQKGDIAEGYSVSREKKESFPLTVTSAQKNPTAFYLCASSIPGPPISPLHFGNGTRLTVT.

Note on this clone: Other DNA sequences from this sample encode an identical CDR3 as well. This chain uses TRBV5-4 with TRBJ2-5, with no clear D. Germline V gives CDR1 SGHNT, CDR2 YYREEE (reference sequence). CDR3 length equals 13 residues. Trimming stripped 4 bases from V and 1 base from J, with 8 bases between. In DNA, the CDR3 is TGTGCCAGCAGCCCCCGACCCCAAGAGACCCAGTACTTC. This sequence encodes CASSPRPQETQYF.

The chain couples TRBV5-4 to TRBJ1-5; D ambiguous. Per the germline V gene, CDR1 is SGHNT and CDR2 is YYREEE (reference sequence). This CDR3 spans 12 amino acids. Trimming shortened V by 3 bases and J by 7 bases, and 8 bases separated the two germline ends. CDR3 in amino acids: CASSSLGQPQHF. For the CDR3, the DNA is TGTGCCAGCAGCTCCCTCGGGCAGCCCCAGCATTTT.

The chain uses TRBV7-2 and TRBJ1-2, with D possibly matching TRBD1 (6 bases). Trimming removed 2 bases from V and 6 bases from J, with 22 bases in between. CDR3 size: 17 residues. Per germline, CDR1 SGHTA and CDR2 FQGNSA. The CDR3, as DNA: TGTGCCAGCAGCTTATATATCGAAGCTACAGGGAAGAATGGCTACACCTTC. This codes for CASSLYIEATGKNGYTF.

This clone came up a few times. The V and J genes are TRBV10-1 and TRBJ2-7; D possibly corresponds to TRBD1 (6 bases). Germline V gene sequence: CDR1 WNHNN, CDR2 SYGVQD (reference sequence). The V end lost 3 bases, the J end lost 2 bases, and 11 bases lay between the germline ends. This CDR3 is 14 amino acids long. The CDR3, as DNA: TGCGCCAGCAGTGACGGGACAAACGCCTACGAGCAGTACTTC. Amino acid sequence: CASSDGTNAYEQYF.

V is TRBV10-1 and J is TRBJ2-5, with D possibly matching TRBD2 (5 bases). The CDR3 is 15 residues long. Germline CDR1 and CDR2: WNHNN and SYGVQD (reference sequence). The V and J ends lost 6 bases and 1 base respectively, with 15 bases between them. The CDR3 protein is CASSTRRGTQETQYF. The CDR3 nucleotides are TGCGCCAGCAGCACACGTCGGGGTACCCAAGAGACCCAGTACTTC.

The chain couples TRBV6-5 to TRBJ1-2; 8 bases are shared with TRBD1. The CDR3 covers 14 residues. Losses at the gene ends were 6 bases for V and 5 bases for J; bases not matched to a gene: 8. Germline CDR1 reads MNHEY; CDR2 reads SVGAGI. CDR3 nucleotide sequence: TGTGCCAGCAGACCTCCGGGACAGGCTTATGGCTACACCTTC. This encodes CASRPPGQAYGYTF.

This clone was recorded once. The chain links TRBV28 to TRBJ2-1; no clear D gene. Trimming removed 4 bases from V and 6 bases from J, with 19 bases in between. The CDR3 consists of 16 residues. Germline CDR1 and CDR2: MDHEN and SYDVKM. This CDR3 is CASSSVRLGHGNEQFF. CDR3 bases: TGTGCCAGCAGTTCGGTACGTCTCGGGCATGGCAATGAGCAGTTCTTC.

To note about this clone: Other DNA sequences within the sample encode an identical CDR3. The chain is built from TRBV28 and TRBJ1-5; 8 bases agree with TRBD1. Germline-derived CDR1 and CDR2 are MDHEN and SYDVKM. There are 15 residues in the CDR3. The V segment lost 1 base and the J segment 4 bases; nucleotides outside the gene matches: 3. The CDR3 reads CASSLLDRDNQPQHF. The DNA for the CDR3 is TGTGCCAGCAGTTTATTGGACAGGGATAATCAGCCCCAGCATTTT.

This clone occurred a few times. The chain carries TRBV19 and TRBJ2-3; D is possibly TRBD1 (5 bases). Trimming removed 5 bases at V and 1 base at J, with 10 bases between. Germline values: CDR1 LNHDA, CDR2 SQIVND (reference sequence). There are 14 residues in the CDR3. The CDR3 DNA is TGTGCCAGTAGTCAGGGATGGGGCACAGATACGCAGTATTTT. Translated: CASSQGWGTDTQYF.

CDR3: CASSPNREYGGDYTF. Written as DNA, the CDR3 is TGTGCCAGCAGCCCCAACCGGGAGTATGGGGGGGACTACACCTTC. The rearrangement links TRBV11-2 to TRBJ1-2, with D tentatively TRBD1 (5 bases). There are 15 residues in the CDR3. In germline, CDR1 is SGHAT, CDR2 FQNNGV. V was pared by 5 bases and J by 10 bases, with 23 bases between.